This entry describes one TCR beta chain. The entry originates in a study of control samples from healthy donors and cancer patients. Clones were sequenced by immunoSEQ multiplex PCR, and TCRdb holds only the in-frame ones, with some missing. The sample lists about 190,000 clones, around 90% occurring once. Germline values: CDR1 SGHKS, CDR2 YYEKEE (reference sequence). This CDR3 is built from 15 residues. V was trimmed by 1 base and J by 2 bases, leaving 13 bases between them. The sample consisted of blood. This chain links TRBV5-5 with TRBJ2-7; weak D call: TRBD1 (6 bases). The receptor's source is a man aged 30 to 39 in good health. The CDR3 spells CASSLIAQGPYEQYF. The CDR3 DNA reads as TGTGCCAGCAGCTTGATAGCCCAGGGGCCCTACGAGCAGTACTTC. Using reference TRBV5-5 and TRBJ2-7 for the parts outside the CDR3, the full variable domain is DAGVTQSPTHLIKTRGQQVTLRCSPISGHKSVSWYQQVLGQGPQFIFQYYEKEERGRGNFPDRFSARQFPNYSSELNVNALLLGDSALYLCASSLIAQGPYEQYFGPGTRLTVT.